This section outlines one TCR beta chain sequence together with its context. The table came from immunoSEQ multiplex PCR; TCRdb's copy has only in-frame clones and leaves some out. Of about 21,000 clones listed, about 87% were seen once; the top ten hold over 6%. Stated time point: newly diagnosed, previously untreated cHL patient sample. Magnetic negative selection was used to purify CD8+ T cells from thawed PBMCs. This sample was taken from a study of PD-1 blockade in classical Hodgkin lymphoma. J lost 8 bases, V lost 4 bases, and 10 bases had no gene match. Germline loops: CDR1 GTSNPN, CDR2 SVGIG (reference sequence). There are 14 residues in the CDR3.

The TCR comes from a human donor with classical Hodgkin lymphoma. Sequencing input: CD8+ T cells from blood. V is TRBV30 and J is TRBJ1-4; 7 bases fit TRBD1. The chain's CDR3 is CAWTTGQPGEKLFF. DNA for the CDR3: TGTGCCTGGACCACGGGACAGCCGGGCGAAAAACTGTTTTTT.